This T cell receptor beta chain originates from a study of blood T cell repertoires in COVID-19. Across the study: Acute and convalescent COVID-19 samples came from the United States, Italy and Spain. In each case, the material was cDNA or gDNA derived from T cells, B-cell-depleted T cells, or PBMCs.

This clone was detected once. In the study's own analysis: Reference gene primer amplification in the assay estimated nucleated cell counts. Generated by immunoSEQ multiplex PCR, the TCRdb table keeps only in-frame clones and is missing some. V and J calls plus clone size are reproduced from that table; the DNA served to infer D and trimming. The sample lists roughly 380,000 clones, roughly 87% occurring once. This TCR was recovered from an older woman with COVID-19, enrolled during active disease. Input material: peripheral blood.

CDR3 coding DNA: TGCAGTGCTAGGGGAGAAAACATTCAGTACTTC. It codes for CSARGENIQYF. The chain couples TRBV20-1 to TRBJ2-4; maybe TRBD2 (5 bases). Germline CDR1 DFQATT, CDR2 SNEGSKA (reference sequence). The CDR3 spans 11 residues. Trimming took off 3 bases at V and 5 bases at J, with 5 bases between the two ends.